This T cell receptor (beta chain) was recovered during a study of T cell responses to AZD1222 COVID-19 vaccine. Recipients boosted at about 4 weeks or about 12 weeks are pooled. Libraries were prepared by immunoSEQ multiplex PCR; TCRdb keeps only in-frame clonotypes and omits some of them. Of roughly 140,000 clones listed, approximately 92% are singletons. The sample consisted of peripheral blood, taken 28 days after the second AZD1222 dose. This sequence originates from an adult who received the AZD1222 COVID-19 vaccine.

CDR3 sequence: CASSNRLAGVRETQYF. The DNA of the CDR3 is TGTGCCAGCAGTAACCGACTAGCGGGAGTCCGGGAGACCCAGTACTTC. The chain joins TRBV25-1 to TRBJ2-5, with 12 bases aligning to TRBD2. Unmatched junction bases numbered 9, after V lost 5 bases and J lost 5 bases. The CDR3 length is 16 residues. Germline V lookup: CDR1 MGHDK, CDR2 SYGVNS.